Listed below are T cell receptor beta chains from one sample, sequenced in a study of blood T cell repertoires in COVID-19. Profiled with immunoSEQ multiplex PCR; TCRdb holds only in-frame clones, not every one. The table lists about 350,000 clones, over 85% of them singletons. Sequencing used peripheral blood. All receptors come from a woman in her sixties or seventies with COVID-19, enrolled during active disease. Both conserved end residues are part of each CDR3. The order of the fields is V gene, clone size, D gene, J gene, CDR3 protein, CDR3 DNA. The D gene is left open where the match is weak. For some rows the clone size is stated as once, few or many, or as a class when expanded; others skip it.

TRBV19	once	-	TRBJ1-6	CASCGQINSPLHF	TGTGCCAGTTGTGGGCAGATTAATTCACCCCTCCACTTT
TRBV18	-	-	TRBJ1-1	CASSQALNTEAFF	TGTGCCAGCTCACAAGCTTTGAACACTGAAGCTTTCTTT
TRBV28	-	-	TRBJ1-6	CASSPPGGLLTPLHF	TGTGCCAGCAGCCCGCCCGGGGGTCTGTTGACACCCCTCCACTTT
TRBV7-9	-	-	TRBJ1-5	CASSFPGVNQPQHF	TGTGCCAGCAGCTTCCCAGGGGTTAATCAGCCCCAGCATTTT
TRBV3-1/TRBV3-2	-	-	TRBJ1-3	CASSHRGNGNTIYF	TGTGCCAGCAGCCATAGAGGGAATGGAAACACCATATATTTT
TRBV5-1	-	-	TRBJ1-1	CASSLYSRGTEAFF	TGCGCCAGCAGCCTATATTCAAGGGGCACTGAAGCTTTCTTT
TRBV23-1	-	-	TRBJ1-2	CASSQLGERGRDYGYTF	TGCGCCAGCAGTCAATTGGGCGAGCGGGGACGTGACTATGGCTACACCTTC
TRBV19	-	TRBD1	TRBJ1-2	CASKAPDRDYGYTF	TGTGCCAGTAAGGCTCCCGACAGGGATTATGGCTACACCTTC
TRBV7-3	-	TRBD1	TRBJ1-6	CASSYLGQGNSPLHF	TGTGCCAGCAGCTACCTTGGACAGGGAAATTCACCCCTCCACTTT
TRBV19	once	TRBD1	TRBJ2-2	CASLGQGGTGELFF	TGTGCCAGTTTAGGACAGGGTGGCACCGGGGAGCTGTTTTTT
TRBV6-1	-	-	TRBJ1-1	CASSEGPPHMVTEAFF	TGTGCCAGCAGTGAAGGTCCCCCCCACATGGTCACTGAAGCTTTCTTT
TRBV20-1	-	TRBD1	TRBJ1-2	CSASPGQGYGYTF	TGCAGTGCTAGTCCAGGACAGGGATATGGCTACACCTTC
TRBV27	-	-	TRBJ1-2	CASSPPGVPNYGYTF	TGTGCCAGCAGTCCCCCGGGGGTACCTAACTATGGCTACACCTTC
TRBV4-2	-	TRBD1	TRBJ1-5	CASSQVNRDSFPYSNQPQHF	TGTGCCAGCAGCCAGGTAAACCGGGACAGTTTTCCATATAGCAATCAGCCCCAGCATTTT
TRBV6-6	-	-	TRBJ1-6	CASSYSDILPLHF	TGTGCCAGCAGTTATTCCGACATTTTACCCCTCCACTTT
TRBV24-1	-	TRBD1	TRBJ2-1	CATSDFGTAYNEQFF	TGTGCCACCAGTGATTTTGGGACAGCCTACAATGAGCAGTTCTTC
TRBV20-1	-	TRBD2	TRBJ2-5	CSASYSGGGETQYF	TGCAGTGCTAGTTATAGCGGGGGAGGTGAGACCCAGTACTTC
TRBV13	-	TRBD1	TRBJ2-7	CASSSRDRGNEQYF	TGTGCCAGCAGCTCCCGGGACAGGGGTAACGAGCAGTACTTC
TRBV6-2/TRBV6-3	-	TRBD2	TRBJ2-1	CASSPLLLAGGYNEQFF	TGTGCCAGCAGTCCACTACTCCTAGCGGGGGGATACAATGAGCAGTTCTTC
TRBV2	-	-	TRBJ2-1	CASSSRNEQFF	TGTGCCAGCAGTAGCAGGAATGAGCAGTTCTTC
TRBV27	-	TRBD1	TRBJ1-1	CASSVQDRSNTEAFF	TGTGCCAGCAGTGTACAGGACAGGTCGAACACTGAAGCTTTCTTT
TRBV5-6	-	TRBD2	TRBJ2-5	CASSLAGGPRETQYF	TGTGCCAGCAGCTTAGCGGGGGGGCCGAGAGAGACCCAGTACTTC
TRBV7-3	-	-	TRBJ2-2	CASSYRESGELFF	TGTGCCAGCAGTTACAGGGAGTCCGGGGAGCTGTTTTTT
TRBV5-1	-	TRBD2	TRBJ2-1	CASSLVPGGPYNEQFF	TGCGCCAGCAGCTTGGTTCCGGGGGGACCCTACAATGAGCAGTTCTTC
TRBV18	-	-	TRBJ1-2	CASSPPGSQGYGYTF	TGTGCCAGCTCACCACCTGGGTCCCAGGGGTATGGCTACACCTTC
TRBV7-9	-	-	TRBJ1-3	CASSPRGASGNTIYF	TGTGCCAGCAGCCCCCGGGGGGCCTCTGGAAACACCATATATTTT
TRBV3-1/TRBV3-2	once	-	TRBJ2-1	CASSQDIAGALGEQFF	TGTGCCAGCAGCCAAGATATCGCGGGGGCCTTGGGCGAGCAGTTCTTC